This T cell receptor (beta chain) emerged from a study of shared clonotypes between healthy human individuals. CDR3 length: 21 residues. Germline CDR1 and CDR2: MNHEY and SMNVEV (reference sequence). The J segment lost 2 bases and the V segment lost 0 bases, leaving 15 bases of the junction unmatched. Profiling relied on immunoSEQ multiplex PCR, and the TCRdb table lists in-frame clones only, not all of them. This table has roughly 2 million clones, approximately 94% appearing once. V usage is TRBV27 and J usage is TRBJ2-1, with 11 bases aligning to TRBD2. The sample comprised naive CD4+ T cells sorted from blood. Subset: CD45RA+ positively selected. The sequence derives from a man in his late teens or twenties in good health. CDR3 DNA: TGTGCCAGCAGTTTATCCCTGGGACTAGCGGAGGGGCCAAGGACCTACAATGAGCAGTTCTTC. Translated: CASSLSLGLAEGPRTYNEQFF.